Below, 26 T cell receptor beta chains from the same sample are listed, as sequenced in a study of T cell repertoires in cytomegalovirus infection. These receptors have no known antigen. Via MiXCR, TCRdb re-called the reads, giving one row per CDR3 protein. The table lists 450,000 to 650,000 distinct CDR3 sequences, 35% to 50% of them singletons. Sequences were derived from cultured PBMCs, sampled from culture after CMV antigen stimulation. These receptors originate from a human donor in good health (CMV status not recorded). Some clones in this sample may be carry-over from other donors' samples.

The chain employs TRBV6-2 or TRBV6-3 and TRBJ2-2, with TRBD2 matching over 10 bases. Germline lookup yields CDR1 MNHEY and CDR2 SVGEGT. The CDR3 runs to 15 residues. With 8 bases clipped from V and 7 bases from J, the junction kept 10 bases outside the gene matches. CDR3 sequence: CASGRGTSEVGELFF. In nucleotides, the CDR3 is TGTGCCAGCGGTCGCGGGACTAGCGAAGTCGGGGAGCTGTTTTTT.

This clonotype was counted between two and nine times. This rearrangement joins TRBV10-3 to TRBJ2-1; 10 bases map to TRBD2. V gave up 11 bases and J gave up 7 bases; unmatched junction bases: 11. Germline lookup yields CDR1 ENHRY and CDR2 SYGVKD. CDR3 size: 14 residues. CDR3 DNA sequence: TGTGCCGCGATTTCCAGCGGGGGGGCAAATGAGCAGTTCTTC. Translation: CAAISSGGANEQFF.

The genes are TRBV19 and TRBJ2-1; the match to TRBD2 covers 8 bases. Trimming removed 2 bases from V and 5 bases from J; junction bases left unmatched: 5. Germline loops: CDR1 LNHDA, CDR2 SQIVND (reference sequence). This CDR3 contains 15 residues. DNA for the CDR3: TGTGCCAGTAGTATAATAGCGGGAAGCGACAATGAGCAGTTCTTC. Translation gives CASSIIAGSDNEQFF.

V usage is TRBV2 and J usage is TRBJ2-7; a weak D match, TRBD2 (5 bases). Germline V gene sequence: CDR1 SNHLY, CDR2 FYNNEI. The V and J ends lost 4 bases and 11 bases respectively, with 15 bases between them. This CDR3 contains 12 residues. The CDR3 nucleotides are TGTGCCAGCAGTGGTTCCACGGGGAGAAAGTACTTC. Translated: CASSGSTGRKYF.

The rearrangement links TRBV7-8 to TRBJ1-2, with D perhaps TRBD1 (5 bases). The V and J ends lost 7 bases and 2 bases respectively, with 23 bases between them. From germline, CDR1 is SGHVS and CDR2 FQNEAQ. The CDR3 consists of 17 residues. In DNA form, the CDR3 reads TGTGCCAGCACCACCTCCCGAACGGGACTGCCCAACTATGGCTACACCTTC. Its translation is CASTTSRTGLPNYGYTF.

The chain is built from TRBV7-2 and TRBJ2-6; TRBD1 aligns across 7 bases. Germline V gene data show CDR1 as SGHTA and CDR2 as FQGNSA. The CDR3 is 14 amino acids. The ends lost 4 bases at V and 3 bases at J; junction bases unmatched: 0. CDR3 sequence (DNA): TGTGCCAGCAGCTCAGGGGGTGGGGCCAACGTCCTGACTTTC. This codes for CASSSGGGANVLTF.

The chain combines TRBV3-1 with TRBJ2-3, with D maybe TRBD2 (6 bases). This CDR3 has 13 amino acids. V lost 0 bases, J lost 6 bases, and 7 bases lay in between. Germline V gives CDR1 LGHDT, CDR2 YNNKEL (reference sequence). The CDR3, as DNA: TGTGCCAGCAGCCAAGATCGGGGGGATACGCAGTATTTT. Translating it yields CASSQDRGDTQYF.

The chain carries TRBV2 and TRBJ1-1; D gene unclear. The V and J ends lost 3 bases and 0 bases respectively, with 8 bases between them. The CDR3 covers 14 residues. The germline CDR1 and CDR2 sequences are SNHLY and FYNNEI. The CDR3, as DNA: TGTGCCAGCAGTGACGGACGGCTGAACACTGAAGCTTTCTTT. Residues: CASSDGRLNTEAFF.

J is TRBJ2-2 and V is TRBV19, with TRBD2 matching over 12 bases. This CDR3 comprises 16 residues. V lost 6 bases to trimming and J lost 8 bases; unmatched junction nucleotides: 10. Germline CDR1 LNHDA, CDR2 SQIVND (reference sequence). CDR3 loop: CASRSGLAGGEGELFF. In nucleotides, the CDR3 is TGTGCCAGTAGGAGCGGGCTAGCGGGAGGGGAAGGGGAGCTGTTTTTT.

The gene calls are TRBV7-2 and TRBJ1-5; weak D call: TRBD1 (6 bases). The CDR3 is 15 amino acids. Germline CDR1 is SGHTA and CDR2 is FQGNSA. V shed 3 bases and J shed 0 bases, with 9 bases lying between them. Here the CDR3 DNA reads TGTGCCAGCAGCTTTTCAGGGGCTAGCAATCAGCCCCAGCATTTT. It encodes CASSFSGASNQPQHF.

The chain uses TRBV12-3 or TRBV12-4 and TRBJ2-1; TRBD1 agrees at 9 bases. Trimming took 7 bases from V and 6 from J; bases not matched to a gene: 7. This CDR3 comprises 14 residues. The chain's CDR3 is CASTWDRATNEQFF. The CDR3, as DNA: TGTGCCAGCACCTGGGACAGGGCCACCAATGAGCAGTTCTTC.

The CDR3 protein is CASSLETGSYNSPLHF. In DNA form, the CDR3 reads TGTGCCAGCAGCTTAGAGACAGGGTCCTATAATTCACCCCTCCACTTT. This chain uses TRBV7-6 with TRBJ1-6, with 7 bases matching TRBD1. Per the germline V gene, CDR1 is SGHVS and CDR2 is FNYEAQ. V trimming: 1 base; J trimming: 1 base; junction bases outside the gene matches: 1. The CDR3 loop spans 16 amino acids.

This clonotype appeared many times. The genes are TRBV7-8 and TRBJ2-1; D is perhaps TRBD1 or TRBD2 (6 bases each). The germline gives CDR1 SGHVS, CDR2 FQNEAQ. Trimming took 5 bases from V and 6 from J, leaving 35 bases between them. The CDR3 contains 21 residues. The CDR3 region is CASSDLRGDLVTTKYRNEQFF. The CDR3 nucleotides read TGTGCCAGCAGCGACCTAAGGGGGGACCTGGTGACTACAAAGTACCGCAATGAGCAGTTCTTC.

This clonotype was recorded a few times. V is TRBV5-1 and J is TRBJ2-5; 7 bases map to TRBD1. The CDR3 has 16 amino acids. V was pared by 1 base and J by 4 bases, with 10 bases of the junction left unmatched. CDR1 and CDR2 from the germline V gene are SGHRS and YFSETQ. In DNA, the CDR3 is TGCGCCAGCAGCTTGTTTAGGGGGCTTTTGGGAGAGACCCAGTACTTC. This sequence encodes CASSLFRGLLGETQYF.

The chain is built from TRBV2 and TRBJ2-3, with TRBD2 matching over 8 bases. Germline CDR1 SNHLY, CDR2 FYNNEI. V was pared by 4 bases and J by 7 bases, with 7 bases of the junction left unmatched. This CDR3 is built from 14 residues. For the CDR3, the DNA is TGTGCCAGCAGTGCAGCGGGAGCAGGGAATACGCAGTATTTT. Residues: CASSAAGAGNTQYF.

The J gene is TRBJ1-1, the V gene TRBV5-1; 7 nucleotides line up with TRBD1. V was pared by 1 base and J by 2 bases, with 5 bases of the junction left unmatched. The CDR3 spans 15 residues. Germline CDR1 is SGHRS and CDR2 is YFSETQ. The CDR3 DNA sequence: TGCGCCAGCAGCTTGAGGACAGGTCATAACACTGAAGCTTTCTTT. Translating it yields CASSLRTGHNTEAFF. Looking up the rest from reference TRBV5-1 and TRBJ1-1 gives the full variable domain: KAGVTQTPRYLIKTRGQQVTLSCSPISGHRSVSWYQQTPGQGLQFLFEYFSETQRNKGNFPGRFSGRQFSNSRSEMNVSTLELGDSALYLCASSLRTGHNTEAFFGQGTRLTVV.

The chain recombines TRBV5-4 with TRBJ2-2; 7 bases fit TRBD2. Trimming took 10 bases from V and 0 from J; bases not matched to a gene: 0. The CDR3 length is 12 residues. Germline CDR1 SGHNT, CDR2 YYREEE (reference sequence). Here the CDR3 reads CAGTTNTGELFF. Here the CDR3 DNA reads TGTGCCGGGACTACGAACACCGGGGAGCTGTTTTTT.

This clonotype was seen ten or more times. The chain couples TRBV20-1 to TRBJ2-7; 8 nucleotides agree with TRBD1. Germline V CDR1 and CDR2: DFQATT, SNEGSKA (reference sequence). The CDR3 sequence is 12 residues long. V shed 6 bases and J 2 bases; nucleotides not matched to a gene: 3. CDR3 region: CSAGQGPYEQYF. The CDR3 DNA reads as TGCAGTGCCGGACAGGGCCCCTACGAGCAGTACTTC.

The gene calls are TRBV28 and TRBJ2-4; 8 positions agree with TRBD2. CDR3 length equals 16 residues. CDR1 MDHEN and CDR2 SYDVKM come from the germline V gene. The J segment lost 4 bases and the V segment lost 5 bases, leaving 10 bases of the junction unmatched. The CDR3 DNA follows: TGTGCCAGCAGTCCCAAAACCGGGAGGGAGAAAAACATTCAGTACTTC. Amino acid sequence: CASSPKTGREKNIQYF. Supplemented by reference TRBV28 and TRBJ2-4, the full variable domain reads DVKVTQSSRYLVKRTGEKVFLECVQDMDHENMFWYRQDPGLGLRLIYFSYDVKMKEKGDIPEGYSVSREKKERFSLILESASTNQTSMYLCASSPKTGREKNIQYFGAGTRLSVL.

About this clonotype: A much larger clone differs by one base, so this may be a read error. The rearrangement joins TRBV7-2 to TRBJ2-1; 9 nucleotides agree with TRBD2. Gene TRBJ2-7 matches the end of the DNA better, so the J call may be wrong. Per the germline V gene, CDR1 is SGHTA and CDR2 is FQGNSA. The CDR3 runs to 18 residues. The CDR3 is CASRLTFRASGTGNEQYF. CDR3 DNA: TGTGCCAGCAGACTGACTTTCAGGGCTAGCGGGACTGGGAATGAGCAGTACTTC.

This clonotype was picked up many times. V and J are TRBV12-3 or TRBV12-4 and TRBJ1-1; perhaps TRBD1 as D (5 bases). The CDR3 has 13 amino acids. V was trimmed by 6 bases and J by 5 bases, leaving 13 bases between them. This CDR3 reads CASSLGGLTEAFF. The CDR3 nucleotides are TGTGCCAGCAGCTTGGGGGGACTGACTGAAGCTTTCTTT.

This chain links TRBV7-8 with TRBJ2-7; 8 bases map to TRBD1. The CDR3 runs to 16 residues. Trimming took 5 bases from V and 2 from J; bases not matched to a gene: 11. Looked up from germline, CDR1 is SGHVS and CDR2 is FQNEAQ. Here the CDR3 reads CASSPGKGQDAYEQYF. CDR3 DNA sequence: TGTGCCAGCAGCCCAGGGAAGGGACAGGACGCCTACGAGCAGTACTTC.

This chain connects TRBV12-3 or TRBV12-4 to TRBJ2-5, with 10 bases lining up with TRBD1. With 4 bases clipped from V and 5 bases from J, the junction kept 10 bases outside the gene matches. The CDR3 length is 16 residues. The CDR3 nucleotides read TGTGCCAGCAGTTCATTACGGGACAGGGGTCGGGAGACCCAGTACTTC. Protein sequence: CASSSLRDRGRETQYF.

In its sample, this clonotype was seen many times. This chain links TRBV7-2 with TRBJ2-1; TRBD2 is a possible D gene (6 bases). Between the trimmed V and J ends, which lost 5 bases and 0 bases, there was a span of 11 bases. Germline V gives CDR1 SGHTA, CDR2 FQGNSA. The CDR3 length is 15 residues. CDR3 DNA: TGTGCCAGCAGCACCCAGCGGGCCTCCTACAATGAGCAGTTCTTC. Protein product: CASSTQRASYNEQFF.

The CDR3 sequence: CASSQIGGGKYNEQFF. The CDR3 region has the DNA TGCGCCAGCAGCCAAATCGGAGGGGGAAAGTACAATGAGCAGTTCTTC. The chain combines TRBV4-3 with TRBJ2-1, with D perhaps being TRBD1 or TRBD2 (6 bases each). CDR1 is LGHNA, CDR2 YSLEER, per germline. The CDR3 runs 16 residues. V was shortened by 2 bases and J by 4 bases, with 15 bases between the two germline ends.

There are a few counts of this clonotype. The chain joins TRBV7-2 to TRBJ2-3; D gene unclear. Germline CDR1 and CDR2: SGHTA and FQGNSA. Trimming cost V 5 bases and J 0 bases, with 9 bases left between them. The CDR3 spans 14 residues. In DNA, the CDR3 is TGTGCCAGCAGCCCTTATCCGAGCACAGATACGCAGTATTTT. Amino acid sequence: CASSPYPSTDTQYF.